The 14 T cell receptor beta chains below were found in one sample sequenced in a study of metastatic and nonmetastatic thyroid tumors. TCRdb re-analyzed the PCR reads using MiXCR. The sample includes about 40,000 clones, more than 25% seen only once; the top ten take nearly 10%. Thyroid surgery had not been preceded by any treatment in any patient. Source material: blood. The receptors derive from a male donor with papillary thyroid cancer or a benign thyroid nodule (not recorded which). Some clones in this sample may be carry-over from other donors' samples.

The chain uses TRBV30 and TRBJ2-2; TRBD1 aligns across 10 bases. In germline, CDR1 is GTSNPN, CDR2 SVGIG (reference sequence). CDR3 size: 13 residues. As DNA, the CDR3 is TGTTCCTCGGTGACAGGGGGCGGCGGGGAGCTGTTTTTT. Amino acid sequence: CSSVTGGGGELFF. The variable domain in full, with the rest retrieved from reference TRBV30 and TRBJ2-2, is SQTIHQWPATLVQPVGSPLSLECTVEGTSNPNLYWYRQAAGRGLQLLFYSVGIGQISSEVPQNLSASRPQDRQFILSSKKLLLSDSGFYLCSSVTGGGGELFFGEGSRLTVL.

There are many counts of this clone. The chain combines TRBV10-3 with TRBJ2-6; 8 bases agree with TRBD1. V was clipped by 8 bases and J by 0 bases; unmatched bases: 6. The length of the CDR3 is 16 residues. Germline CDR1 reads ENHRY; CDR2 reads SYGVKD. CDR3 region: CAIAVGTGSGANVLTF. CDR3 DNA: TGTGCCATCGCAGTCGGGACAGGCTCTGGGGCCAACGTCCTGACTTTC.

J is TRBJ2-7 and V is TRBV20-1; either TRBD1 or TRBD2 may fit D (5 bases each). Per the germline V gene, CDR1 is DFQATT and CDR2 is SNEGSKA (reference sequence). Trimming stripped 4 bases from V and 2 bases from J, with 9 bases between. The CDR3 is 12 residues long. CDR3 sequence reads: CSATGDPYEQYF. The DNA for the CDR3 is TGCAGTGCTACTGGGGACCCCTACGAGCAGTACTTC.

This clone was seen many times. This chain joins TRBV9 and TRBJ2-3; 12 bases fit TRBD1. The CDR3 consists of 13 residues. Per the germline V gene, CDR1 is SGDLS and CDR2 is YYNGEE. The V and J ends lost 7 bases and 4 bases, in that order; junction bases with no gene match: 1. CDR3 in amino acids: CASGTGGADTQYF. Here the CDR3 DNA reads TGTGCCAGCGGGACAGGGGGCGCAGATACGCAGTATTTT.

In its sample, this clone was seen a few times. The chain is built from TRBV11-1 and TRBJ2-1; D might be TRBD2 (5 bases). Per germline, CDR1 SGHAT and CDR2 FQDESV (reference sequence). CDR3 length: 16 residues. V was trimmed by 1 base and J by 6 bases, leaving 16 bases between them. The CDR3 region is CASSLGGLTYFNEQFF. The CDR3 nucleotides read TGTGCCAGCAGCTTAGGCGGACTCACGTACTTCAATGAGCAGTTCTTC.

The chain employs TRBV9 and TRBJ2-3; D is unresolved. The CDR3 has 17 residues. Between the trimmed V and J ends, which lost 0 bases and 8 bases, there was a span of 22 bases. Germline assignment: CDR1 SGDLS and CDR2 YYNGEE. The CDR3 DNA reads as TGTGCCAGCAGCGTAGGGGCCTCAGAGCATAATCGCGGTACGCAGTATTTT. Residues: CASSVGASEHNRGTQYF.

This chain uses TRBV27 with TRBJ2-1; 11 bases are a match to TRBD2. Trimming at V came to 2 bases and at J to 8 bases, leaving 11 bases not matched to a gene. The CDR3 length is 17 residues. Per the germline V gene, CDR1 is MNHEY and CDR2 is SMNVEV (reference sequence). Here the CDR3 DNA reads TGTGCCAGCAGTTTACCCGACGCTAGCGGGAGGAGCGATGAGCAGTTCTTC. Translated, it gives CASSLPDASGRSDEQFF.

Worth noting for this clone: At one of its ends the junction is not consistent with the germline gene, which may arise from a read error. The chain is built from TRBV20-1 and TRBJ2-1; 10 bases match TRBD1. The germline CDR1 and CDR2 sequences are DFQATT and SNEGSKA (reference sequence). CDR3 length: 14 residues. The CDR3, as DNA: TGCAGTGCTAGAGATCCGGACAGGGGGATAGAGCAGCTCTTC. This translates into CSARDPDRGIEQLF.

A word on this clone: The junction shows a germline mismatch at one end, possibly a read error. CDR3 DNA sequence: TGCGCCATCAGCTTGAAGGGACTAGCCCTCACAGATACGCAGTATTTT. Encoded protein: CAISLKGLALTDTQYF. The V call is TRBV5-1, the J call TRBJ2-3; TRBD2 matches 9 bases. The CDR3 loop spans 16 amino acids. The germline CDR1 and CDR2 sequences are SGHRS and YFSETQ.

This clone showed up many times. This sequence joins TRBV20-1 and TRBJ2-3; 7 nucleotides line up with TRBD2. Germline V lookup: CDR1 DFQATT, CDR2 SNEGSKA (reference sequence). V trimming: 1 base; J trimming: 2 bases; junction bases outside the gene matches: 6. CDR3 length: 15 residues. The CDR3 sequence is CSARGSSGLTDTQYF. The DNA for the CDR3 is TGCAGTGCTAGAGGCTCTAGCGGACTCACAGATACGCAGTATTTT.

The rearrangement uses TRBV11-2 and TRBJ2-1; 7 nucleotides agree with TRBD2. Germline CDR1 reads SGHAT; CDR2 reads FQNNGV. The length of the CDR3 is 16 residues. Trimming took 2 bases from V and 6 from J; bases not matched to a gene: 10. The CDR3 nucleotides are TGTGCCAGCAGCTTACTGGGCGGGAGCTCCGGCAATGAGCAGTTCTTC. It encodes CASSLLGGSSGNEQFF.

Ten or more counts support this clone. A clone one base away is much larger, so this may be a read error. The sample has other DNA sequences that encode this CDR3 too. The chain's CDR3 is CSAGWVNGLNTEAFF. The CDR3, as DNA: TGTAGTGCTGGTTGGGTCAATGGATTAAACACTGAAGCTTTCTTT. V usage is TRBV20-1 and J usage is TRBJ1-1; the D is unclear. The CDR3 has 15 residues. Germline values: CDR1 DFQATT, CDR2 SNEGSKA (reference sequence).

This clone came up many times. V gene TRBV13 combines with J gene TRBJ2-7; either TRBD1 or TRBD2 may fit D (5 bases each). The CDR3 length is 16 residues. Trimming stripped 6 bases from V and 0 bases from J, with 18 bases between. CDR1 and CDR2 (germline): PRHDT, FYEKMQ (reference sequence). CDR3 residues: CASSNGDLSLSYEQYF. The CDR3 nucleotides read TGTGCCAGCAGTAATGGGGACCTCTCCCTCTCCTACGAGCAGTACTTC.

This clone occurred many times. This chain connects TRBV5-1 to TRBJ1-3; tentative D call: TRBD1 (5 bases). There are 18 residues in the CDR3. The germline gives CDR1 SGHRS, CDR2 YFSETQ. Trimming pared 0 bases from V and 0 bases from J, leaving 16 bases between. The CDR3 sequence is CASSLAGGTGLSGNTIYF. CDR3 coding DNA: TGCGCCAGCAGCTTGGCAGGCGGGACTGGCCTCTCTGGAAACACCATATATTTT.